This entry features one T cell receptor (beta chain) sequence. TCRdb's table, derived via immunoSEQ multiplex PCR, lists solely in-frame clones and lacks some. Among 200,000 to 250,000 clones listed, around 84% were seen once. While infection was still active, Seattle patients were enrolled and then followed longitudinally. The germline CDR1 and CDR2 sequences are MRHNA and SNTAGT. V was cut by 7 bases and J by 2 bases, with 18 bases left in between. The CDR3 covers 15 residues. This entry comes from a study of blood T cell repertoires in COVID-19. Looking at the study overall: Both acute and convalescent COVID-19 samples were obtained from the United States, Italy and Spain. PBMCs, B-cell-depleted T cells, or T cells provided the cDNA or gDNA that made up the material.

The source material was peripheral blood. This rearrangement joins TRBV6-4 to TRBJ2-7, with a possible D match to TRBD1 (5 bases). The sequence derives from an elderly woman with COVID-19, enrolled during active disease. The CDR3 loop is CASNQSRWGPYEQYV. For the CDR3, the DNA is TGTGCCAGCAACCAAAGCCGCTGGGGCCCCTACGAGCAGTACGTC.